Listed below are T cell receptor beta chains from one sample, sequenced in a study of control samples from healthy donors and cancer patients. Some clones are missing from TCRdb's copy, which holds only in-frame ones; the method was immunoSEQ multiplex PCR. The sample carries 190,000 or so clones, 80% to 95% recorded once. The sequenced sample was blood. These receptors all come from a man between 18 and 29 years old in good health. Each CDR3 is given with its conserved first and last residue. Fields, in order: CDR3 DNA, CDR3 protein, D gene, J gene, V gene. A D gene is named only where the DNA matches it firmly.

cdr3_nt: TGCGCCAGCAGCCCGGGACTAGCTCGTGTGGGCGCAGATACGCAGTATTTT
cdr3_aa: CASSPGLARVGADTQYF
d_call: TRBD2
j_call: TRBJ2-3
v_call: TRBV5-1

cdr3_nt: TGTGCCAGCAGCTTGTGGGGACAGGGAGGACGGGAGCAGTACTTC
cdr3_aa: CASSLWGQGGREQYF
d_call: TRBD1
j_call: TRBJ2-7
v_call: TRBV5-5

cdr3_nt: TGCGCCAGCGGGGGAGGGGCAGGTTCACCCCTCCACTTT
cdr3_aa: CASGGGAGSPLHF
d_call: .
j_call: TRBJ1-6
v_call: TRBV10-2

cdr3_nt: TGCGCCAGCAGCCAAGGACAGGGGTCTTCTGGCTACACCTTC
cdr3_aa: CASSQGQGSSGYTF
d_call: TRBD1
j_call: TRBJ1-2
v_call: TRBV5-1

cdr3_nt: TGTGCCAGTAGTCAATGGGGGGAGGGCACCTCCAACGAGCAGTACTTC
cdr3_aa: CASSQWGEGTSNEQYF
d_call: TRBD2
j_call: TRBJ2-7
v_call: TRBV19

cdr3_nt: TGTGCCAGCAGCTTTCGACAGAGCTCCTACAATGAGCAGTTCTTC
cdr3_aa: CASSFRQSSYNEQFF
d_call: .
j_call: TRBJ2-1
v_call: TRBV5-4

cdr3_nt: TGCGCCAGCAGTGATCTTAGGGGGGCAGATACGCAGTATTTT
cdr3_aa: CASSDLRGADTQYF
d_call: .
j_call: TRBJ2-3
v_call: TRBV10-1

cdr3_nt: TGTGCCAGCAGTTACTCATGGAGCTCTGGAAACACCATATATTTT
cdr3_aa: CASSYSWSSGNTIYF
d_call: .
j_call: TRBJ1-3
v_call: TRBV6-5

cdr3_nt: TGTGCCATCAGTGCCCAGCCGACAGGGGACAATGAGCAGTTCTTC
cdr3_aa: CAISAQPTGDNEQFF
d_call: TRBD1
j_call: TRBJ2-1
v_call: TRBV10-3

cdr3_nt: TGTGCCTGGAGAGGGGCAGCTAATTCACCCCTCCACTTT
cdr3_aa: CAWRGAANSPLHF
d_call: .
j_call: TRBJ1-6
v_call: TRBV30

cdr3_nt: TGCGCCAGCAGCTTCCCGGGGGCGGGGGAGACCCAGTACTTC
cdr3_aa: CASSFPGAGETQYF
d_call: .
j_call: TRBJ2-5
v_call: TRBV5-1

cdr3_nt: TGTGCCAGCAGCTTAGTGGGGCTGGGGGGAAGCGGGGAGCTGTTTTTT
cdr3_aa: CASSLVGLGGSGELFF
d_call: .
j_call: TRBJ2-2
v_call: TRBV7-9

cdr3_nt: TGTGCCAGCAGCCGGGGGGTTGGCACTGAAGCTTTCTTT
cdr3_aa: CASSRGVGTEAFF
d_call: .
j_call: TRBJ1-1
v_call: TRBV7-3

cdr3_nt: TGTGCCAGCAGTGAAGCGACGGGGGCCGCGAATCAGCCCCAGCATTTT
cdr3_aa: CASSEATGAANQPQHF
d_call: .
j_call: TRBJ1-5
v_call: TRBV2

cdr3_nt: TGTGCCAGCACAGGACAGGGGTCTAACTATGGCTACACCTTC
cdr3_aa: CASTGQGSNYGYTF
d_call: TRBD1
j_call: TRBJ1-2
v_call: TRBV9

cdr3_nt: TGTGCCAGCAGCGTAGGTATAAAAAGTTTGTCCCTGTGGGGAAACACCGGGGAGCTGTTTTTT
cdr3_aa: CASSVGIKSLSLWGNTGELFF
d_call: .
j_call: TRBJ2-2
v_call: TRBV9

cdr3_nt: TGTGCCAGCAGCGTAGATGACGTCATCAAAGCCAATTCACCCCTCCACTTT
cdr3_aa: CASSVDDVIKANSPLHF
d_call: .
j_call: TRBJ1-6
v_call: TRBV9

cdr3_nt: TGTGCCAGCAGTATCGACCCAGGGGGTAGTAGTGAAAAACTGTTTTTT
cdr3_aa: CASSIDPGGSSEKLFF
d_call: TRBD1
j_call: TRBJ1-4
v_call: TRBV28

cdr3_nt: TGTGCCAGCAGCCGGGACCGGGAAGAGACCCAGTACTTC
cdr3_aa: CASSRDREETQYF
d_call: .
j_call: TRBJ2-5
v_call: TRBV2

cdr3_nt: TGTGCCAGCAGCTCGGTGCGTGCTAGCGGGGGGAATACCTACAATGAGCAGTTCTTC
cdr3_aa: CASSSVRASGGNTYNEQFF
d_call: TRBD2
j_call: TRBJ2-1
v_call: TRBV5-6

cdr3_nt: TGTGCCATCAGTGAGTCCGAGATGGGGGGTAGAGGCTACACCTTC
cdr3_aa: CAISESEMGGRGYTF
d_call: .
j_call: TRBJ1-2
v_call: TRBV10-3

cdr3_nt: TGTGCCAGCAGCCCGACGGACAATACGCAGTATTTT
cdr3_aa: CASSPTDNTQYF
d_call: .
j_call: TRBJ2-3
v_call: TRBV14

cdr3_nt: TGTGCCAGCAGCCGGACAGGGACGGCCTGGGCCTATGGCTACACCTTC
cdr3_aa: CASSRTGTAWAYGYTF
d_call: TRBD1
j_call: TRBJ1-2
v_call: TRBV5-8

cdr3_nt: TGTGCCAGCAGCCAATTTCTCGCTTACGAGCAGTACTTC
cdr3_aa: CASSQFLAYEQYF
d_call: .
j_call: TRBJ2-7
v_call: TRBV3-1/TRBV3-2

cdr3_nt: TGCGCCAGCAGCTTGGCCCGGCTAGCGGGGGGTGCCGGGGAGCTGTTTTTT
cdr3_aa: CASSLARLAGGAGELFF
d_call: TRBD2
j_call: TRBJ2-2
v_call: TRBV5-1

cdr3_nt: TGTGCCAGCAGCCCGCGGAGGGACAAGAACACTGAAGCTTTCTTT
cdr3_aa: CASSPRRDKNTEAFF
d_call: .
j_call: TRBJ1-1
v_call: TRBV11-1

cdr3_nt: TGTGCCTGGAGTGTAGATGGAGATACCTACGAGCAGTACTTC
cdr3_aa: CAWSVDGDTYEQYF
d_call: .
j_call: TRBJ2-7
v_call: TRBV30

cdr3_nt: TGTGCCAGCAGCTTGGGGAGTTCGACAGCATATGGCTACACCTTC
cdr3_aa: CASSLGSSTAYGYTF
d_call: .
j_call: TRBJ1-2
v_call: TRBV5-8

cdr3_nt: TGCGCCAGCAGCTTGCCCATAGGGGACAGGGGCTCCTACGAGCAGTACTTC
cdr3_aa: CASSLPIGDRGSYEQYF
d_call: TRBD1
j_call: TRBJ2-7
v_call: TRBV5-1

cdr3_nt: TGCAGTGCTAGTCCCCTATCCTATAATTCACCCCTCCACTTT
cdr3_aa: CSASPLSYNSPLHF
d_call: .
j_call: TRBJ1-6
v_call: TRBV20-1

cdr3_nt: TGTGCCTGCGGGGCCCGGCCCGCGGATACGCAGTATTTT
cdr3_aa: CACGARPADTQYF
d_call: .
j_call: TRBJ2-3
v_call: TRBV30

cdr3_nt: TGTGCCAGCTCGGGTTTCTACGAGCAGTACTTC
cdr3_aa: CASSGFYEQYF
d_call: .
j_call: TRBJ2-7
v_call: TRBV12-3/TRBV12-4

cdr3_nt: TGTGCCAGTAGTATCCAGGGCTCGACCTACAATGAGCAGTTCTTC
cdr3_aa: CASSIQGSTYNEQFF
d_call: .
j_call: TRBJ2-1
v_call: TRBV19

cdr3_nt: TGTGCCAGCAGGAGAGCCGGGGAGAGGGGTGAAAAACTGTTTTTT
cdr3_aa: CASRRAGERGEKLFF
d_call: .
j_call: TRBJ1-4
v_call: TRBV28

cdr3_nt: TGTGCCAGCAGCCTCACGGGACTAGTCCACGAGCAGTACTTC
cdr3_aa: CASSLTGLVHEQYF
d_call: TRBD2
j_call: TRBJ2-7
v_call: TRBV7-9

cdr3_nt: TGTGCCAGCAGGAAATCGGGGACCTATAATTCACCCCTCCACTTT
cdr3_aa: CASRKSGTYNSPLHF
d_call: .
j_call: TRBJ1-6
v_call: TRBV27

cdr3_nt: TGTGCCAGTAGTCCTGGACAGGGAGGATCAACTAATGAAAAACTGTTTTTT
cdr3_aa: CASSPGQGGSTNEKLFF
d_call: TRBD1
j_call: TRBJ1-4
v_call: TRBV19

cdr3_nt: TGTGCCACCAGTGAGTCACCGGGACAGGGAACAGACTATGGCTACACCTTC
cdr3_aa: CATSESPGQGTDYGYTF
d_call: TRBD1
j_call: TRBJ1-2
v_call: TRBV24-1

cdr3_nt: TGTGCCAGTAGGCAACGGGGGGGCCTAGTGTACAATGAGCAGTTCTTC
cdr3_aa: CASRQRGGLVYNEQFF
d_call: TRBD2
j_call: TRBJ2-1
v_call: TRBV19